This T cell receptor beta chain was identified during a study of T cell clones after liver transplantation. Study observations and caveats: Small, mixed patient groups and varying post-transplant times limit these conclusions.

Profiling relied on immunoSEQ multiplex PCR, and the TCRdb table lists in-frame clones only, not all of them. The data show some 59,000 clones, less than 75% seen once. This clone counts as medium-sized (0.01 to 0.1%). Its antigen is undetermined. CDR1 MNHNS and CDR2 SASEGT come from the germline V gene. This CDR3 region has 12 residues. V gene TRBV6-1 combines with J gene TRBJ1-1; D ambiguous. The TCR originated in a human patient who received a liver transplant. Some T cells may have come from the graft donor. The sequencing used CD4+ T cells from blood, collected at the 22-month timepoint. Here the CDR3 DNA reads TGTGCGGCAGAGCAGCGGAACACTGAAGCTTTCTTT. Encoded protein: CAAEQRNTEAFF.